This is a list of T cell receptor beta chains from one sample in a study of identical twins. MiXCR, run by TCRdb on the 5' RACE reads, gives a single entry per CDR3 protein. This table holds approximately 700,000 distinct CDR3 sequences, 18% found once. This sample also belongs to another study, concerning T cells expressing NK-cell markers.

Sequencing input: PBMCs. Receptor source: a woman aged 18-29 years in good health. Both conserved end residues are part of each CDR3. The D gene is left open where the match is weak. Rows give clone size only sometimes, using once, few, many, or a class for an expanded clone.

clone_size	d_call	v_call	j_call	cdr3_nt	cdr3_aa
few	NA	TRBV3-1	TRBJ1-1	TGTGCCAGCAGCCAAGATATCGGAAGAAGCCGAGCTTTCTTT	CASSQDIGRSRAFF
few	NA	TRBV7-2	TRBJ1-5	TGTGCCAGCAGCTTATCAGGCTTCAATCAGCCCCAGCATTTT	CASSLSGFNQPQHF
few	NA	TRBV5-4	TRBJ1-2	TGTGCCAGCAGCTTACAGAACTATGGCTACACCTTC	CASSLQNYGYTF
NA	NA	TRBV7-2	TRBJ2-1	TGTGCCAGCAGCTTAGTGTGGGAGGGGGGCAATGAGCAGTTCTTC	CASSLVWEGGNEQFF
NA	NA	TRBV6-2/TRBV6-3	TRBJ2-5	TGTGCCAGCAGTGGTTTTTGGGGGCGAACCAAAGAAGAGACCCAGTACTTC	CASSGFWGRTKEETQYF
NA	NA	TRBV20-1	TRBJ2-1	TGCAGTGCTAGGGGCACCGGGAGTGTGTTCGCGCAGTTCTTC	CSARGTGSVFAQFF
NA	NA	TRBV12-3/TRBV12-4	TRBJ1-6	TGTGCCAGCAGCCGCGGTATCACAGGGTTCTCACCCCTCCACTTT	CASSRGITGFSPLHF
few	NA	TRBV12-3/TRBV12-4	TRBJ2-5	TGTGCCAGCAGCCTCCGGACTATTCAAGAGACCCAGTACTTC	CASSLRTIQETQYF
NA	NA	TRBV10-3	TRBJ2-4	TGTGCCACCTCGGACAGGGAGGGAGCCAAAAACATTCAGTACTTC	CATSDREGAKNIQYF
few	TRBD2	TRBV10-3	TRBJ2-5	TGTGCCACCTTGGATAGCGGGAGGCCCCGGGCCCAAGAGACCCAGTACTTC	CATLDSGRPRAQETQYF
few	NA	TRBV5-6	TRBJ1-3	TGTGCCAGCAGCTTGGTTGAGGGCAGAGGAAACACCATATATTTT	CASSLVEGRGNTIYF
NA	NA	TRBV6-5	TRBJ1-1	TGTGCCAGCAGTTACGGGGTAATGAACACTGAAGCTTTCTTT	CASSYGVMNTEAFF
few	TRBD1	TRBV27	TRBJ2-7	TGTGCCAGCAGTTTAACAGGGGGTGTAATCTACGAGCAGTACTTC	CASSLTGGVIYEQYF
few	NA	TRBV12-3/TRBV12-4	TRBJ2-7	TGTGCCAGCAGTTTGAGTGCGTCCCCGGGCCTCGAGCAGTACTTC	CASSLSASPGLEQYF
few	NA	TRBV6-5	TRBJ2-1	TGTGCCAGCAGTTACCCCCCCGGCCCCGAGCAGTTCTTC	CASSYPPGPEQFF
NA	NA	TRBV20-1	TRBJ2-3	TGCAGTGCTGGGACTCCCACTAGCACAGATACGCAGTATTTT	CSAGTPTSTDTQYF
NA	NA	TRBV7-2	TRBJ2-5	TGTGCCAGCAGCTTAGCCGTAGTAGCATATTGGGAGACCCAGTACTTC	CASSLAVVAYWETQYF
few	NA	TRBV14	TRBJ2-7	TGTGCCAGCAGCCAAGGAACGGGGGAGCAGTACTTC	CASSQGTGEQYF
few	NA	TRBV3-1	TRBJ1-1	TGTGCCAGCAGCCCCCAGGACGGGTGGGGTTTCTTT	CASSPQDGWGFF
NA	NA	TRBV12-3/TRBV12-4	TRBJ2-4	TGTGCCAGCAGTTTGGGGGGGGCGCGGAACATTCAGTACTTC	CASSLGGARNIQYF
few	TRBD2	TRBV5-1	TRBJ2-2	TGCGCCAGCAGCCTCACTGACGGGAGGGGTGCCGGGGAGCTGTTTTTT	CASSLTDGRGAGELFF
few	TRBD1	TRBV9	TRBJ2-1	TGTGCCAGCAGCGTGGACAGGGATGAGCAGTTCTTC	CASSVDRDEQFF
NA	TRBD2	TRBV20-1	TRBJ2-3	TGCAGTGCTAGACTAGCGGGAGTGGTAGGAACGCAGTATTTT	CSARLAGVVGTQYF
NA	NA	TRBV12-3/TRBV12-4	TRBJ1-5	TGTGCCAGCAGTTTAGTCGGAGGCGGGCCCCAGCATTTT	CASSLVGGGPQHF